This TCR beta chain was captured in a study of blood T cell repertoires in COVID-19. Background on the study: T cells, B-cell-depleted T cells, or PBMCs supplied cDNA or gDNA.

Study processing details: Nucleated cell number was recorded as an estimate derived from reference gene primer amplification. The data were produced by immunoSEQ multiplex PCR, yet TCRdb's version contains in-frame clones alone and is incomplete. Clone size and V and J calls were adopted from that table, with D and trimming inferred from the DNA. Among about 330,000 clones, 88% were seen once, and the ten largest hold less than 5.5%. Recruitment covered over 20 US areas and drew participants whose ages spanned roughly 18 to 95 years. The receptor comes from a man aged 30-40 years who had recovered from COVID-19. Specimen: PBMCs or T cells enriched from blood (not recorded which).

The chain's CDR3 is CASSPRVDRVPHEQYF. In nucleotides, the CDR3 is TGTGCCAGCAGCCCGAGAGTGGACAGGGTCCCCCACGAGCAGTACTTC. The rearrangement links TRBV7-6 to TRBJ2-7; TRBD1 aligns across 8 bases. The J segment lost 5 bases and the V segment lost 5 bases, leaving 14 bases of the junction unmatched. The CDR3 extends over 16 amino acids. Germline-derived CDR1 and CDR2 are SGHVS and FNYEAQ.